This T cell receptor (beta chain) was profiled in a study of regulatory T cells in long-lasting Graves disease. Regarding the study as a whole: Repertoires from persistent disease leaned toward TRBV28, TRBJ1-2 and TRBJ2-5. TCR diversity was lower in persistent than newly diagnosed Graves' disease.

The CDR3 totals 15 residues. The germline CDR1 and CDR2 sequences are SGHTA and FQGNSA. Time point indicated: persistent/refractory GD, antithyroid drugs over 5 years with positive TRAb. The authors made the TCR library using RNA they extracted from PBMCs. Researchers made TCR beta libraries by using iRepertoire HTBI primers and running Arm-PCR on CDR3 regions. In TCRdb, the multiplex PCR reads were re-called with MiXCR into one record per CDR3 protein. The repertoire holds a few hundred thousand distinct CDR3 sequences, with around a fifth as singletons. A word on this clonotype: Its antigen is still unknown. At one boundary the junction diverges from the germline segment, which might be a read error.

The sequences come from peripheral blood mononuclear cells (PBMCs), collected when the disease was refractory, from a patient treated with antithyroid drugs. This chain connects TRBV7-2 to TRBJ2-7, with D unresolved. The receptor was isolated from a female donor with Graves disease. The CDR3 region is CVSSLGWGLSYEQYF. The CDR3 DNA reads TGTGTCAGCAGCTTGGGGTGGGGTCTTTCCTACGAGCAGTACTTC.